A single TCR beta chain is shown here with its context. The specificity of this receptor is unknown. Per-nucleotide qualities are absent, and no much larger clonotype sits a single base away. The sample is drawn from a study of blood T cells in healthy people across ages (dated by TCRdb to between 2014 and 2016). Regarding the study in general: In model experiments, template switching captured roughly one uniquely barcoded TCR beta cDNA molecule for every two T cells. To track age-related changes in TCR beta repertoire diversity, the study relied on deep sequencing normalized with unique cDNA molecular identifiers. Four age groups were formed from the donors: young (average roughly 16 years), middle-aged (approximately 39), aged (62) and long-lived (less than 85). Donors of different ages were randomly distributed across sequencing lanes to avoid experimental bias. Two additional independent replicas of 1 million unique cDNA reads from the same blood draw were analyzed for two donors (one aged 18 to 30 and one aged 80 or older). What the authors observed across the whole study: Estimates of total diversity based on one million sequenced T cells were considered lower bounds and underestimates. Donor CMV infection status was unknown, potentially confounding age-related changes in expanded clonotypes. Observed TCR beta diversity per million T cells fell roughly linearly with age, and a significant reduction was already apparent by age around 40. Conclusive comparison of naive and antigen-experienced compartments was prevented by the profiling of bulk unsorted PBMCs. A strong correlation was found between observed TCR beta diversity and the percentage of naive T cells measured by flow cytometry. Compared with the aged group, more naive CD4+ T cells, fewer expanded clones and increased TCR diversity were shown by the long-lived group, suggesting age selection.

V loses 1 base of germline sequence and J loses 8 bases, and the interval between the two ends is 15 bases. CDR1 SEHNR and CDR2 FQNEAQ are derived from the germline V gene (reference sequence). Spanning cysteine to phenylalanine, the CDR3 consists of 15 amino acids. The only DNA kept is the CDR3, 45 bases in frame from the first base. The library came from 5' RACE. The data were produced on an Illumina HiSeq 2500. The second PCR ran for about 6 to 11 cycles and used a J-beta primer mix along with a sample-barcoded 5' primer. A template-switch 5' adaptor carrying 12 random nucleotides introduced a unique molecular identifier onto each TCR beta cDNA molecule. Each sample yielded at least 2.5 million CDR3-containing paired-end reads. First-strand cDNA synthesis was performed from all RNA using the Mint cDNA synthesis kit, with priming by a TRBC-specific oligonucleotide. All cDNA was treated with uracil-DNA glycosylase and then went through a first 18-cycle PCR with the universal primers M1SS and BC2_uni_R. The source study handled its data this way. For normalization, 1 million high-quality reads were randomly selected from each sample, with every read carrying a distinct molecular identifier. Instead of being binned into consensus sequences, reads that shared molecular identifiers were thrown out. MiTCR, set to a Q25 quality threshold and the strictest error-elimination algorithm, was used for CDR3 identification, clonotype clustering and error correction. A nonparametric unseen species model with Euler transformation was used to estimate lower-bound total TCR beta diversity. TCRdb handled the public reads itself, with Q25 trimming in fastp and clone calling in MiXCR, and kept productive beta chains. Rows matching on CDR3 protein sequence are summarized as one entry with the most common DNA and genes. TCRdb's processing, not the authors', yielded these V and J calls. The sample has around 1.5 million distinct CDR3 sequences on record, roughly 32% of them singletons. Together, the top ten hold roughly 12% of the sample.

Systemically healthy Caucasian individuals from Russia, approximately 39 in total and aged about 6 to 95 years, were included as donors. Each donor gave approximately 10 milliliters of peripheral blood, collected into EDTA-treated Vacutainer tubes. Ficoll-Paque density-gradient centrifugation was used to isolate PBMCs, with at least 7 million per sample. Total RNA was extracted from PBMCs with Trizol reagent, with at least 6 micrograms obtained per sample. The percentages of naive CD45RAhigh/CD27high T cells were determined by flow cytometry on a PBMC aliquot from every donor. Material: blood. This clonotype originated in a woman aged 25 to 39 in good health. The chain couples TRBV7-9 to TRBJ2-1; a tentative D call is TRBD2 (5 bases match). This receptor carries the CDR3 CASSLDGGSGYEQFF. Read as DNA, the sequence is TGTGCCAGCAGCTTAGATGGCGGGTCGGGGTATGAGCAGTTCTTC.